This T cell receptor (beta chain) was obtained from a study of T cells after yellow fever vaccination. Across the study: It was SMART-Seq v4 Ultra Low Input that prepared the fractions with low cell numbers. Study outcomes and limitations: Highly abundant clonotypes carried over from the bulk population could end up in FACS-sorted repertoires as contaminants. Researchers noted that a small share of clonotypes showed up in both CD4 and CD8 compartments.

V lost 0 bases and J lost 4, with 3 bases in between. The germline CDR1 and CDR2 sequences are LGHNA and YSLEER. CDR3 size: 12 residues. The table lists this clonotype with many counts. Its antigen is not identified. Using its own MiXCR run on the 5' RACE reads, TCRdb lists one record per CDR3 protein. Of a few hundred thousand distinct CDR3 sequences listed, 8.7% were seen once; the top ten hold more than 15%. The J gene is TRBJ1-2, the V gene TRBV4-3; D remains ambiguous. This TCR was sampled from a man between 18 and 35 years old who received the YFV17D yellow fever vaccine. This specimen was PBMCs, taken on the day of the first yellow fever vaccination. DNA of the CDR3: TGCGCCAGCAGCCAAGATACCTATGGCTACACCTTC. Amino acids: CASSQDTYGYTF.